Listed below are T cell receptor beta chains from one sample, sequenced in a study of cytomegalovirus exposure and HLA in healthy donors. Sequencing used immunoSEQ multiplex PCR; TCRdb keeps in-frame clones, though not all of them. The sample has about 180,000 clones, approximately 80% seen once. Specimen: PBMCs. All receptors come from a male donor in good health and CMV-seronegative. CDR3s include the opening cysteine and the closing phenylalanine or tryptophan. Each record gives: J gene, D gene, V gene, clone size, CDR3 protein, CDR3 DNA. A D gene is named only where the DNA matches it firmly. Clone sizes are given selectively: once, few, many, or a class where the clone is expanded.

>TRBJ2-1|TRBD2|TRBV9|few
CASSVGGGSPYEQFF
TGTGCCAGCAGCGTCGGTGGCGGGAGTCCATATGAGCAGTTCTTC
>TRBJ2-7|TRBD2|TRBV4-2|.
CASSQAQTSGSYEQYF
TGTGCCAGCAGCCAAGCCCAGACTAGCGGGAGCTACGAGCAGTACTTC
>TRBJ1-2|TRBD1|TRBV15|once
CATSREQKTGADSGYTF
TGTGCCACCAGCAGGGAGCAGAAGACAGGGGCGGACAGTGGCTACACCTTC
>TRBJ1-4|.|TRBV9|few
CASSSLTTNEKLFF
TGTGCCAGCAGCTCCCTAACGACTAATGAAAAACTGTTTTTT
>TRBJ2-7|.|TRBV28|.
CASKGGGRNSYEQYF
TGTGCCAGCAAAGGCGGGGGCCGAAACTCCTACGAGCAGTACTTC
>TRBJ1-1|TRBD1|TRBV10-3|.
CAIRWTGDSEAFF
TGTGCCATCAGGTGGACAGGGGACTCTGAAGCTTTCTTT
>TRBJ1-5|.|TRBV7-2|.
CASSGGNSNQPQHF
TGTGCCAGCTCTGGCGGCAATAGCAATCAGCCCCAGCATTTT
>TRBJ2-1|.|TRBV7-9|.
CASTGGRSYNEQFF
TGTGCCAGCACCGGCGGGCGGAGCTACAATGAGCAGTTCTTC
>TRBJ2-2|TRBD2|TRBV27|.
CASKLAGTVNTGELFF
TGTGCCAGCAAGTTAGCGGGGACGGTGAACACCGGGGAGCTGTTTTTT
>TRBJ1-2|.|TRBV6-1|.
CASSATGFSLNYGYTF
TGTGCCAGCAGTGCCACAGGGTTCTCTCTTAACTATGGCTACACCTTC
>TRBJ2-2|.|TRBV19|few
CASSITGRRGTGELFF
TGTGCCAGTAGTATTACAGGGCGACGTGGTACCGGGGAGCTGTTTTTT
>TRBJ1-4|.|TRBV2|.
CASDRINEKLFF
TGTGCCAGCGACAGAATTAATGAAAAACTGTTTTTT
>TRBJ2-6|TRBD2|TRBV9|.
CASSGASGRLESGANVLTF
TGTGCCAGCAGCGGGGCTAGCGGGCGCCTGGAGTCTGGGGCCAACGTCCTGACTTTC
>TRBJ2-3|TRBD1|TRBV19|.
CASNPTGGTDTQYF
TGTGCCAGTAACCCGACAGGGGGCACAGATACGCAGTATTTT
>TRBJ1-5|.|TRBV6-6|few
CASSGGEPQHF
TGTGCCAGCAGTGGAGGGGAGCCCCAGCATTTT
>TRBJ2-2|.|TRBV28|.
CASTGGGGPFTGELFF
TGTGCCAGCACGGGGGGCGGCGGACCCTTCACCGGGGAGCTGTTTTTT
>TRBJ2-7|.|TRBV6-5|.
CARPFGDFSYEQYF
TGTGCCAGGCCGTTTGGTGACTTCTCCTACGAGCAGTACTTC
>TRBJ2-3|TRBD2|TRBV7-6|once
CASSLGLAGGITDTQYF
TGTGCCAGCAGCTTAGGTCTAGCGGGGGGGATCACAGATACGCAGTATTTT
>TRBJ1-1|TRBD1|TRBV27|.
CASSTRTGGSTEAFF
TGTGCCAGCAGTACCCGGACAGGGGGCTCCACTGAAGCTTTCTTT
>TRBJ2-7|.|TRBV28|.
CASSMDSYEQYF
TGTGCCAGCAGTATGGACAGCTACGAGCAGTACTTC
>TRBJ1-2|.|TRBV2|few
CGGPRSNYGYTF
TGTGGCGGTCCACGTTCTAACTATGGCTACACCTTC
>TRBJ2-1|TRBD1|TRBV5-8|.
CASSLHLDRATYNEQFF
TGTGCCAGCAGCTTGCACCTCGACAGGGCAACCTACAATGAGCAGTTCTTC
>TRBJ2-3|.|TRBV28|.
CASSFASAIGTDTQYF
TGTGCCAGCAGTTTCGCCAGCGCCATTGGGACAGATACGCAGTATTTT
>TRBJ2-7|TRBD1|TRBV4-2|.
CASSQGQGISYEQYF
TGTGCCAGCAGCCAAGGACAGGGGATCTCTTACGAGCAGTACTTC
>TRBJ2-5|TRBD1|TRBV9|.
CASSYRGLQETQYF
TGTGCCAGCAGCTACAGGGGCCTCCAAGAGACCCAGTACTTC
>TRBJ2-3|TRBD1|TRBV9|.
CASSSGQGDTDTQYF
TGTGCCAGCAGCTCCGGACAGGGTGACACAGATACGCAGTATTTT
>TRBJ2-5|TRBD1|TRBV6-5|.
CASSYLDRGPQETQYF
TGTGCCAGCAGTTACCTGGACAGGGGGCCCCAAGAGACCCAGTACTTC
>TRBJ2-7|.|TRBV28|.
CASSLAGDLTYEQYF
TGTGCCAGCAGTTTGGCAGGTGATTTAACCTACGAGCAGTACTTC
>TRBJ1-1|TRBD1|TRBV11-2|.
CASSVRDRGGAFF
TGTGCCAGCAGCGTCCGGGACAGGGGAGGAGCTTTCTTT
>TRBJ2-5|.|TRBV11-3|once
CASSLRASGSTETQYF
TGTGCCAGCAGCTTAAGGGCCAGCGGGTCGACAGAGACCCAGTACTTC
>TRBJ2-1|.|TRBV7-9|.
CASSLDRNEQFF
TGTGCCAGCAGCTTAGACAGAAATGAGCAGTTCTTC
>TRBJ1-5|.|TRBV7-2|.
CASGNEAGNQPQHF
TGTGCCAGCGGCAATGAGGCGGGCAATCAGCCCCAGCATTTT
>TRBJ2-7|TRBD1|TRBV7-9|once
CASNPLETGDEQYF
TGTGCCAGCAACCCTTTAGAGACAGGGGACGAGCAGTACTTC
>TRBJ1-4|TRBD1|TRBV6-1|.
CASSGVQGSGKLFF
TGTGCCAGCAGTGGAGTACAGGGGTCGGGAAAACTGTTTTTT
>TRBJ1-5|TRBD1|TRBV28|.
CASSLTGVHQPQHF
TGTGCCAGCAGTTTAACAGGGGTACATCAGCCCCAGCATTTT
>TRBJ1-1|.|TRBV7-2|.
CASSPVNTEAFF
TGTGCCAGCAGCCCAGTGAACACTGAAGCTTTCTTT
>TRBJ2-7|TRBD1|TRBV5-1|.
CASSFDSGTGAHEQYF
TGCGCCAGCAGCTTCGATTCCGGGACAGGGGCTCACGAGCAGTACTTC
>TRBJ2-1|TRBD2|TRBV27|.
CASSLPPGGVGNEQFF
TGTGCCAGCAGTTTACCCCCGGGAGGCGTTGGGAATGAGCAGTTCTTC
>TRBJ2-1|TRBD2|TRBV7-2|.
CASSKLALRNEQFF
TGTGCCAGCAGCAAACTAGCGCTTCGCAATGAGCAGTTCTTC
>TRBJ2-7|TRBD1|TRBV28|.
CASSAPGQGVYEQYF
TGTGCCAGCAGTGCGCCGGGACAGGGGGTCTACGAGCAGTACTTC
>TRBJ2-1|.|TRBV4-2|.
CASSGGAGLSSYNEQFF
TGTGCCAGCAGTGGGGGGGCGGGCCTAAGCTCCTACAATGAGCAGTTCTTC
>TRBJ1-1|.|TRBV21-1|.
CASILRENTEAFF
TGTGCCAGCATTCTTCGGGAGAACACTGAAGCTTTCTTT
>TRBJ2-7|TRBD1|TRBV10-3|.
CAISESWTGDEQYF
TGTGCCATCAGTGAGTCTTGGACAGGGGACGAGCAGTACTTC
>TRBJ1-1|TRBD1|TRBV6-1|once
CASSEPTGITTFF
TGTGCCAGCAGTGAACCGACAGGGATAACGACTTTCTTT
>TRBJ2-7|TRBD1|TRBV5-4|few
CASSSRTGEVYEQYF
TGTGCCAGCAGCTCGAGGACAGGGGAGGTCTACGAGCAGTACTTC
>TRBJ2-3|TRBD1|TRBV18|.
CASSPRGQPRTDTQYF
TGTGCCAGCTCACCCAGGGGACAGCCACGCACAGATACGCAGTATTTT
>TRBJ2-1|.|TRBV30|.
CAWSRGSEQFF
TGTGCCTGGAGTAGAGGGAGTGAGCAGTTCTTC
>TRBJ1-4|.|TRBV18|.
CASSSSTGLDEKLFF
TGTGCCAGCTCGTCGTCCACAGGGTTGGATGAAAAACTGTTTTTT
>TRBJ1-2|TRBD1|TRBV7-2|.
CASSLGQGVYYGYTF
TGTGCCAGCAGCTTAGGACAGGGGGTTTACTATGGCTACACCTTC
>TRBJ2-2|TRBD1|TRBV19|.
CASSPQGDSGELFF
TGTGCCAGTAGTCCCCAGGGGGATTCCGGGGAGCTGTTTTTT
>TRBJ1-5|.|TRBV10-3|.
CATTRRSDQPQHF
TGTGCCACCACGAGGAGATCCGATCAGCCCCAGCATTTT
>TRBJ2-7|TRBD2|TRBV27|.
CASATSGGFNEQYF
TGTGCCAGCGCGACTAGCGGGGGGTTCAACGAGCAGTACTTC
>TRBJ1-4|TRBD1|TRBV29-1|few
CSVELTGVEEKLFF
TGCAGCGTTGAACTTACAGGGGTGGAAGAAAAACTGTTTTTT
>TRBJ2-2|TRBD2|TRBV4-1|.
CATGGAGGTGELFF
TGCGCCACCGGCGGGGCGGGGGGCACCGGGGAGCTGTTTTTT
>TRBJ2-7|TRBD2|TRBV4-2|.
CASSRASGGSYEQYF
TGTGCCAGCAGCCGAGCTAGCGGGGGGTCCTACGAGCAGTACTTC
>TRBJ1-2|.|TRBV7-9|.
CASSPTETGRYGYTF
TGTGCCAGCAGCCCGACCGAGACAGGACGATATGGCTACACCTTC
>TRBJ1-3|.|TRBV5-1|.
CASSLARGSGNTIYF
TGCGCCAGCAGCTTAGCCCGAGGTTCTGGAAACACCATATATTTT
>TRBJ1-4|TRBD1|TRBV7-6|.
CASSPGQGATNEKLFF
TGTGCCAGCAGCCCCGGACAGGGGGCGACTAATGAAAAACTGTTTTTT
>TRBJ2-1|.|TRBV28|.
CASSLIGNRVNEQFF
TGTGCCAGCAGTTTAATCGGGAACCGCGTCAATGAGCAGTTCTTC
>TRBJ1-5|TRBD1|TRBV11-2|.
CASSFGTGGHQPQHF
TGTGCCAGCAGTTTCGGGACAGGGGGCCATCAGCCCCAGCATTTT